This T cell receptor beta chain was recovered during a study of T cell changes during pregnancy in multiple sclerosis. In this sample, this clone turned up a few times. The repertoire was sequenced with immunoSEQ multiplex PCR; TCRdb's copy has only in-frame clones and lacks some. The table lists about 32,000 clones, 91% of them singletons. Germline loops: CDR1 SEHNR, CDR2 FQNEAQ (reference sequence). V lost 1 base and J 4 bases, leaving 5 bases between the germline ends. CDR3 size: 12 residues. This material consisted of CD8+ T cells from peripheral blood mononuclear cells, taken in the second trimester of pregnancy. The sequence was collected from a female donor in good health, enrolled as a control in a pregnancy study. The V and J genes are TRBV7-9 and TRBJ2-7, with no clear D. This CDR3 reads CASSLGSYEQYF. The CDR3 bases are TGTGCCAGCAGCTTAGGGAGTTACGAGCAGTACTTC.